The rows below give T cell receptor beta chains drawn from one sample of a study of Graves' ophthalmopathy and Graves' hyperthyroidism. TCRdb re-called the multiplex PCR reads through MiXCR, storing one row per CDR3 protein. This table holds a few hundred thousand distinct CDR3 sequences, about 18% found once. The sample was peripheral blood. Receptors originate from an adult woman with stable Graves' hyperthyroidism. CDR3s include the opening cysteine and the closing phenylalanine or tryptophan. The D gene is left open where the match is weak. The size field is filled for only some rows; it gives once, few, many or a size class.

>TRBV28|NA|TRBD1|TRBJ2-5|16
CASSADRGSPKETQHF
TGTGCCAGCAGTGCGGACAGGGGTAGTCCCAAAGAGACCCAGCACTTC
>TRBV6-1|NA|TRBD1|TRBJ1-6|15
CASSEAGTGHSPLHF
TGTGCCAGCAGTGAAGCCGGGACAGGCCACTCACCCCTCCACTTT
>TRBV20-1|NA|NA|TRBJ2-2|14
CSARDRRNTGELFF
TGCAGTGCTAGAGATCGGAGGAACACCGGGGAGCTGTTTTTT
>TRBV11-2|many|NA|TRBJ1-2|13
CASSLEGLNGFSF
TGTGCCAGCAGCTTAGAGGGCCTCAACGGGTTCTCCTTC
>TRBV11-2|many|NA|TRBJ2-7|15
CASSLERLSSYEQYF
TGTGCCAGCAGCTTAGAAAGACTCAGCTCCTACGAGCAGTACTTC
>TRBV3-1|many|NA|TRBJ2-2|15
CASRGEGLNTGELFF
TGTGCCAGCAGGGGCGAGGGCTTGAACACCGGGGAGCTGTTTTTT
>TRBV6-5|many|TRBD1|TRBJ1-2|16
CASSRGQGARAGGYTF
TGTGCCAGCAGTCGGGGACAGGGGGCCAGAGCTGGTGGCTACACCTTC
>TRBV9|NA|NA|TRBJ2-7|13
CAIRIAGTYEQYF
TGTGCCATCAGGATTGCAGGAACCTACGAGCAGTACTTC
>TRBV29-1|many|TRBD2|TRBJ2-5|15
CGVRRRGARDETQYF
TGCGGAGTCAGACGGCGGGGGGCGCGAGACGAGACCCAGTACTTC
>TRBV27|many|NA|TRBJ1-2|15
CASSFRGPSNYGYTF
TGTGCCAGCAGTTTTCGGGGGCCCTCTAACTATGGCTACACCTTC
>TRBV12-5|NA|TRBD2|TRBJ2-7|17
CASGLKPGTSGIYEQYF
TGTGCTAGTGGTTTGAAACCCGGGACTAGCGGGATTTACGAGCAGTACTTC
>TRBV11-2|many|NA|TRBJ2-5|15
CASSFVGREEETQYF
TGTGCCAGCAGCTTCGTAGGGCGAGAGGAAGAGACCCAGTACTTC
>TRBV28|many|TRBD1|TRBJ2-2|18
CANFIGQGAFKDTGELFF
TGTGCCAACTTTATTGGACAGGGGGCTTTTAAGGACACCGGGGAGCTGTTTTTT
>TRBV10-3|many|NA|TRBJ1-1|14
CAISEDTWDTEAFF
TGTGCCATCAGTGAGGATACTTGGGACACTGAAGCTTTCTTT
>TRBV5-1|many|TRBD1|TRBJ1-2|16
CASSPSGQGAPYGYTF
TGCGCCAGCAGCCCTTCCGGGCAGGGGGCTCCTTATGGCTACACCTTC
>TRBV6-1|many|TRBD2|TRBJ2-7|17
CASSEPVGSGTGYEQYF
TGTGCCAGCAGTGAACCGGTGGGTAGCGGGACCGGGTACGAGCAGTACTTC
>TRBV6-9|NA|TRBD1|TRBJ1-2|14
CASSPGQGHSGYTF
TGTGCCAGCAGCCCCGGACAGGGACACTCTGGCTACACCTTC
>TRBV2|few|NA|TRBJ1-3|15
CASNSAGSSGNTIYF
TGTGCCAGCAACTCGGCCGGGAGCTCTGGAAACACCATATATTTT
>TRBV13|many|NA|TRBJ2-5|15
CASSLGPRGEETQYF
TGTGCCAGCAGCTTAGGTCCCAGGGGTGAAGAGACCCAGTACTTC
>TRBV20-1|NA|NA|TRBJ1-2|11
CSARRGEGYTF
TGCAGTGCTAGACGGGGCGAGGGCTACACCTTC
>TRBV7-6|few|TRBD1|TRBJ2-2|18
CASSLALWQGAGTGELFF
TGTGCCAGCAGCTTAGCGTTATGGCAGGGGGCAGGAACCGGGGAGCTGTTTTTT
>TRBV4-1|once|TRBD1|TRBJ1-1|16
CASSQKGTGGSTEAFF
TGCGCCAGCAGCCAAAAGGGGACAGGGGGTAGTACTGAAGCTTTCTTT
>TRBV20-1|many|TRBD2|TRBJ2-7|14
CSAPGTSGKDEQYF
TGCAGTGCCCCCGGGACTAGCGGGAAGGACGAGCAGTACTTC
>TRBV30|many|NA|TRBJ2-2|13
CAWSRSNTGELFF
TGTGCCTGGAGTAGATCGAACACCGGGGAGCTGTTTTTT
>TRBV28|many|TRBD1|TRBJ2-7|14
CASSEGGSLYEQYF
TGTGCCAGCAGTGAAGGGGGCTCCCTCTACGAGCAGTACTTC
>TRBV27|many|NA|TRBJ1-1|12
CASSPFRGRAFF
TGTGCCAGCAGTCCCTTCCGGGGAAGAGCTTTCTTT
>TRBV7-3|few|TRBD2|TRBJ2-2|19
CASSLKLGLAGVNTGELFF
TGTGCCAGCAGCTTAAAACTGGGACTAGCGGGAGTAAACACCGGGGAGCTGTTTTTT
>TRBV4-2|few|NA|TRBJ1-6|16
CASSQVFRGVVAPLHF
TGTGCCAGCAGCCAAGTGTTCCGAGGGGTAGTGGCACCCCTCCACTTT
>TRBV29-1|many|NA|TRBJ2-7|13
CSPQNRGSYEQYF
TGCAGCCCTCAAAATCGCGGGTCGTACGAGCAGTACTTC
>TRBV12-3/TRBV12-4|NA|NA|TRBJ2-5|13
CASSRTEEGTQYF
TGTGCCAGCAGTCGGACAGAGGAGGGGACCCAGTACTTC
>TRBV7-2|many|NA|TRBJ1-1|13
CASSFQWNTEAFF
TGTGCCAGCAGCTTTCAATGGAACACTGAAGCTTTCTTT
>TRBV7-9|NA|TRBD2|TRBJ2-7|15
CASSFLAGDSYEQYF
TGTGCCAGCAGCTTCCTAGCGGGGGACTCCTACGAGCAGTACTTC
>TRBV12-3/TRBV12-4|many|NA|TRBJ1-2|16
CASSFGATGSREGYTF
TGTGCCAGCAGTTTTGGCGCGACAGGATCCCGTGAGGGCTACACCTTC
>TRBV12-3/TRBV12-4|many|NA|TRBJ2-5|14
CASSLNRVQETQYF
TGTGCCAGCAGTCTAAACAGGGTACAAGAGACCCAGTACTTC
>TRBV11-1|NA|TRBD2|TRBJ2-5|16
CASRTGLAGPEETQYF
TGTGCCAGCAGAACGGGACTAGCGGGGCCCGAGGAGACCCAGTACTTC
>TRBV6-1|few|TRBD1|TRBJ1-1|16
CASSPGQLYQNTEAFF
TGTGCCAGCAGCCCGGGACAGCTATACCAGAACACTGAAGCTTTCTTT
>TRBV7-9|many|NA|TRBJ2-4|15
CASSLVRGSKNIQYF
TGTGCCAGCAGCTTAGTAAGGGGTTCCAAAAACATTCAGTACTTC
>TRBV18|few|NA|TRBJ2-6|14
CASSPPEGANVLTF
TGTGCCAGCTCACCACCGGAGGGGGCCAACGTCCTGACTTTC
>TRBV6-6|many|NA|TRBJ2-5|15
CASSYGGGTGETQYF
TGTGCCAGCAGTTACGGGGGCGGGACGGGAGAGACCCAGTACTTC
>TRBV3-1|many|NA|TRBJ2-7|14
CASSQEGRHYEQYF
TGTGCCAGCAGCCAAGAGGGGCGACACTACGAGCAGTACTTC
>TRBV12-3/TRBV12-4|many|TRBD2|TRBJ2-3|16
CASSSRGLVYTDTQYF
TGTGCCAGCAGTTCGAGGGGACTAGTTTACACAGATACGCAGTATTTT
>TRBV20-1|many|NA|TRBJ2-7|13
CSARGGTSYEQYF
TGCAGTGCTAGAGGTGGTACCTCCTACGAGCAGTACTTC
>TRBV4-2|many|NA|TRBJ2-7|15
CASSQDFGLTYEQYF
TGTGCCAGCAGCCAAGATTTTGGACTTACCTACGAGCAGTACTTC
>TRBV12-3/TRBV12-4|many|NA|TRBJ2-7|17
CASSQGGGQRSSYEQYF
TGTGCCAGCAGCCAAGGAGGGGGACAGCGAAGCTCCTACGAGCAGTACTTC
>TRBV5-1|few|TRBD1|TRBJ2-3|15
CASSPGTVSTDTQYF
TGCGCCAGCAGCCCGGGGACAGTTAGCACAGATACGCAGTATTTT
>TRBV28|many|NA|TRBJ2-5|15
CASSPQFSRKETQYF
TGTGCCAGCAGTCCCCAGTTTTCCAGGAAAGAGACCCAGTACTTC
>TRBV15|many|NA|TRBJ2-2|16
CATSRGPVWNTGELFF
TGTGCCACCAGCAGAGGCCCAGTTTGGAACACCGGGGAGCTGTTTTTT
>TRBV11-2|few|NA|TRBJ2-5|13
CASSSRTVETQYF
TGTGCCAGCAGCTCGAGGACAGTAGAGACCCAGTACTTC
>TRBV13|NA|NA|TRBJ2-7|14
CASSLAGRSAEQYF
TGTGCCAGCAGCTTGGCCGGACGATCCGCCGAGCAGTACTTC
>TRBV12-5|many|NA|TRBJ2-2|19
CASGLVNSLSFANTGELFF
TGTGCTAGTGGTTTGGTTAACAGTTTAAGTTTCGCGAACACCGGGGAGCTGTTTTTT
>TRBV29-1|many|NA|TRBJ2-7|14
CSVVQDYLSYEQYF
TGCAGCGTTGTGCAGGACTACCTATCCTACGAGCAGTACTTC
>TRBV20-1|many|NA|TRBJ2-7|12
CSPTMSSYEQYF
TGCAGCCCGACAATGTCTTCCTACGAGCAGTACTTC